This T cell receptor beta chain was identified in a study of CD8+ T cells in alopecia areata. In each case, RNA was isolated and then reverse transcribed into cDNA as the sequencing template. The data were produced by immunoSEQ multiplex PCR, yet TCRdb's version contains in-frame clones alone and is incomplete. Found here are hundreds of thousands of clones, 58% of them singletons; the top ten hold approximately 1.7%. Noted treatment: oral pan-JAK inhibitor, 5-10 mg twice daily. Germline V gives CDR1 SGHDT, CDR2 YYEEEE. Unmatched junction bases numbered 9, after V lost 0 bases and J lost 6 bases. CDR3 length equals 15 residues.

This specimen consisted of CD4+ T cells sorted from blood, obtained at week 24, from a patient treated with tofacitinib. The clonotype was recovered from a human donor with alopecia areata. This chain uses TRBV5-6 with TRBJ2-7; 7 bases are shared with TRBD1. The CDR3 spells CASSLDRGLLGEQYF. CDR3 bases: TGTGCCAGCAGCTTGGACAGGGGTCTACTCGGCGAGCAGTACTTC.